Below are 30 T cell receptor beta chains sequenced from a single sample in a study of blood T cell repertoires in COVID-19. The data were produced by immunoSEQ multiplex PCR, yet TCRdb's version contains in-frame clones alone and is incomplete. The sample includes some 270,000 clones, 80% to 90% of them seen just once. Sequenced sample: peripheral blood. The receptors shown here come from a woman aged 70-85 years with acute or convalescent COVID-19.

This chain joins TRBV5-5 and TRBJ2-3; 11 bases are shared with TRBD2. Germline V CDR1 and CDR2: SGHKS, YYEKEE (reference sequence). After removal of 2 bases from V and 0 bases from J, the junction contained 11 bases not matched to a gene. The CDR3 spans 19 residues. CDR3 loop: CASSFYTSGGAVSTDTQYF. The CDR3 DNA sequence: TGTGCCAGCAGCTTTTATACTAGCGGGGGAGCCGTTAGCACAGATACGCAGTATTTT.

The chain joins TRBV5-5 to TRBJ2-3; no reliable D call. Germline V gene data show CDR1 as SGHKS and CDR2 as YYEKEE (reference sequence). Trimming pared 4 bases from V and 5 bases from J, leaving 14 bases between. The CDR3 contains 14 residues. CDR3 in DNA: TGTGCCAGCAGCATGGGGTTCGCACAAGATACGCAGTATTTT. Protein product: CASSMGFAQDTQYF.

V and J are TRBV11-2 and TRBJ2-5; D ambiguous. The CDR3 covers 13 residues. From germline, CDR1 is SGHAT and CDR2 FQNNGV. The V gene lost 4 bases and the J gene lost 4 bases, with 10 bases spanning the gap. The CDR3, as DNA: TGTGCCAGCAGCTCTGTTCAGCGAGAGACCCAGTACTTC. It is translated as CASSSVQRETQYF.

The rearrangement links TRBV11-2 to TRBJ2-2, with D unresolved. CDR1 and CDR2 from the germline V gene are SGHAT and FQNNGV. With 2 bases removed from V and 4 bases from J, the gap between germline ends came to 8 bases. This CDR3 is built from 14 residues. The CDR3 DNA sequence: TGTGCCAGCAGCTTAAAGCTACGCACCGGGGAGCTGTTTTTT. Translated: CASSLKLRTGELFF. The full variable domain, its missing parts supplied by reference TRBV11-2 and TRBJ2-2, is EAGVAQSPRYKIIEKRQSVAFWCNPISGHATLYWYQQILGQGPKLLIQFQNNGVVDDSQLPKDRFSAERLKGVDSTLKIQPAKLEDSAVYLCASSLKLRTGELFFGEGSRLTVL.

The count of this clone is one. The chain joins TRBV6-1 to TRBJ2-3; tentative D call: TRBD1 (6 bases). This CDR3 contains 16 residues. V was cut by 4 bases and J by 3 bases, with 17 bases left in between. Germline assignment: CDR1 MNHNS and CDR2 SASEGT. CDR3 bases: TGTGCCAGCAGTGGGAGGTCAGGGGAATGGACAGATACGCAGTATTTT. This translates into CASSGRSGEWTDTQYF.

The chain uses TRBV6-5 and TRBJ2-2; TRBD1 is a possible D gene (5 bases). Per the germline V gene, CDR1 is MNHEY and CDR2 is SVGAGI. Between the trimmed V and J ends, which lost 8 bases and 0 bases, there was a span of 16 bases. CDR3 size: 16 residues. In DNA, the CDR3 is TGTGCCAGCTGTTTTTTTCAGGGTACGAACACCGGGGAGCTGTTTTTT. Protein sequence: CASCFFQGTNTGELFF.

The V gene is TRBV9, the J gene TRBJ1-1; TRBD1 matches at 9 bases. CDR3 length equals 15 residues. Germline trimming cut 4 bases from V and 5 bases from J; bases unmatched to any gene: 9. CDR1 is SGDLS and CDR2 is YYNGEE in the germline V gene. The CDR3 nucleotides read TGTGCCAGCAGCCCGACCACAGGGGGCAAGACTGAAGCTTTCTTT. It yields the protein CASSPTTGGKTEAFF.

For the CDR3, the DNA is TGTGCCAGCAGCAAAACAGGGTCGCGGAACACTGAAGCTTTCTTT. Translation: CASSKTGSRNTEAFF. The V call is TRBV21-1, the J call TRBJ1-1; TRBD1, the table's D call, lacks a check against the DNA. TRBV21-1 is a known pseudogene. The CDR3 sequence is 15 residues long.

The chain employs TRBV6-5 and TRBJ1-5, with 9 nucleotides matching TRBD1. This CDR3 has 13 amino acids. V gave up 5 bases and J gave up 7 bases; unmatched junction bases: 3. Germline CDR1 reads MNHEY; CDR2 reads SVGAGI. DNA for the CDR3: TGTGCCAGCAGTCCGACAGGGGGGCAGCCCCAGCATTTT. This codes for CASSPTGGQPQHF.

The rearrangement uses TRBV6-5 and TRBJ2-1, with D perhaps TRBD1 (5 bases). Trimming cost V 4 bases and J 7 bases, with 14 bases left between them. The CDR3 length is 14 residues. CDR1 is MNHEY and CDR2 is SVGAGI in the germline V gene. The CDR3 protein is CASSFQGRWNEQFF. The CDR3 coding sequence is TGTGCCAGCAGTTTCCAGGGAAGGTGGAATGAGCAGTTCTTC.

J is TRBJ1-5 and V is TRBV12-5; TRBD1 agrees at 11 bases. The germline gives CDR1 LGHNT, CDR2 FRNRAP. The V gene end was trimmed by 0 bases and the J gene end by 6 bases; junction bases not matched to a gene: 7. This CDR3 region has 17 residues. The CDR3 spells CASGLVRVGTGGQPQHF. The CDR3 DNA is TGTGCTAGTGGTTTGGTTCGGGTCGGGACAGGGGGTCAGCCCCAGCATTTT. Complete variable domain (other parts from reference TRBV12-5 and TRBJ1-5): DARVTQTPRHKVTEMGQEVTMRCQPILGHNTVFWYRQTMMQGLELLAYFRNRAPLDDSGMPKDRFSAEMPDATLATLKIQPSEPRDSAVYFCASGLVRVGTGGQPQHFGDGTRLSIL.

The CDR3 DNA sequence: TGTGCCAGCAGCTGGCGGAGACCTGGTGGAAACACCATATATTTT. It specifies CASSWRRPGGNTIYF. The genes are TRBV5-6 and TRBJ1-3; no reliable D call. V shed 3 bases and J shed 3 bases, with 13 bases lying between them. The CDR3 totals 15 residues. Germline CDR1 and CDR2: SGHDT and YYEEEE.

V gene TRBV12-5 combines with J gene TRBJ2-5; a weak D match, TRBD2 (7 bases). The CDR3 loop spans 16 amino acids. The V and J ends lost 5 bases and 5 bases respectively, with 21 bases between them. In germline, CDR1 is LGHNT, CDR2 FRNRAP. CDR3 protein: CASGKPGGPPGETQYF. CDR3 DNA sequence: TGTGCTAGTGGTAAACCCGGGGGGCCGCCTGGGGAGACCCAGTACTTC.

This chain connects TRBV5-1 to TRBJ2-7; D not resolved. V was cut by 0 bases and J by 1 base, with 8 bases left in between. This CDR3 is 14 amino acids long. CDR1 is SGHRS and CDR2 is YFSETQ in the germline V gene. CDR3 protein: CASSLGHRSYEQYF. As DNA, the CDR3 is TGCGCCAGCAGCTTGGGCCACCGGTCCTACGAGCAGTACTTC.

J is TRBJ1-2 and V is TRBV12-3 or TRBV12-4, with a tentative D call TRBD1 (5 bases). This CDR3 is 13 amino acids long. Trimming pared 1 base from V and 8 bases from J, leaving 11 bases between. The CDR3 sequence: CASSLGQGYGYTF. CDR3 bases: TGTGCCAGCAGTTTAGGGCAGGGCTACGGCTACACCTTC.

The rearrangement links TRBV2 to TRBJ2-3; D is unclear. The V end lost 6 bases, the J end lost 6 bases, and 13 bases lay between the germline ends. The CDR3 extends over 13 amino acids. The V gene's germline CDR1 is SNHLY and CDR2 FYNNEI. The CDR3: CASRTLTRDTQYF. The CDR3 DNA is TGTGCCAGCAGAACTCTAACGCGGGATACGCAGTATTTT. Full variable domain (rest looked up from reference TRBV2 and TRBJ2-3): EPEVTQTPSHQVTQMGQEVILRCVPISNHLYFYWYRQILGQKVEFLVSFYNNEISEKSEIFDDQFSVERPDGSNFTLKIRSTKLEDSAMYFCASRTLTRDTQYFGPGTRLTVL.

The V gene is TRBV19, the J gene TRBJ1-3; no reliable D call. V was clipped by 1 base and J by 4 bases, with 5 bases between them. The CDR3 has 13 residues. The germline V gene encodes CDR1 LNHDA and CDR2 SQIVND (reference sequence). This CDR3 reads CASSIVRGNTIYF. Here the CDR3 DNA reads TGTGCCAGTAGTATAGTTCGGGGAAACACCATATATTTT.

The chain carries TRBV11-2 and TRBJ2-7, with 8 positions matching TRBD1. The CDR3 totals 15 residues. CDR1 and CDR2 from the germline V gene are SGHAT and FQNNGV. The J segment lost 0 bases and the V segment lost 5 bases, leaving 6 bases of the junction unmatched. The CDR3 here is CASSLGQVRSYEQYF. DNA of the CDR3: TGTGCCAGCAGCCTGGGACAGGTCCGCTCCTACGAGCAGTACTTC.

This clone was detected only once. The rearrangement joins TRBV4-2 to TRBJ2-5; D is ambiguous. Germline loops: CDR1 LGHNA, CDR2 YNFKEQ. CDR3 length equals 15 residues. Between the trimmed V and J ends, which lost 6 bases and 0 bases, there was a span of 14 bases. The CDR3 here is CASSGLGPYQETQYF. The CDR3 coding sequence is TGTGCCAGCAGTGGATTGGGCCCGTACCAAGAGACCCAGTACTTC.

V and J are TRBV20-1 and TRBJ2-7; 7 nucleotides agree with TRBD1. Losses at the gene ends were 4 bases for V and 6 bases for J; bases not matched to a gene: 3. Per the germline V gene, CDR1 is DFQATT and CDR2 is SNEGSKA (reference sequence). The CDR3 loop spans 11 amino acids. Here the CDR3 DNA reads TGCAGTGCTATAACAGGGGCCGAGCAGTACTTC. Protein product: CSAITGAEQYF.

The chain is built from TRBV3-1 (or the pseudogene TRBV3-2) and TRBJ1-3, with D perhaps matching TRBD1 (5 bases). This CDR3 has 13 amino acids. Germline loops: CDR1 LGHDT, CDR2 YNNKEL (reference sequence). With 5 bases removed from V and 3 bases from J, the gap between germline ends came to 8 bases. The CDR3 DNA reads TGTGCCAGCAGCGACAGTTATGGAAACACCATATATTTT. It is translated as CASSDSYGNTIYF.

This clone was observed a handful of times. The J gene is TRBJ2-7, the V gene TRBV10-1; D ambiguous. The CDR3 runs to 15 residues. The germline V and J ends were trimmed by 2 bases and 2 bases, with 13 bases remaining between them. Germline CDR1 is WNHNN and CDR2 is SYGVQD (reference sequence). The CDR3 region is CASSEETLGPYEQYF. CDR3 nucleotide sequence: TGCGCCAGCAGTGAGGAGACACTCGGCCCCTACGAGCAGTACTTC.

The chain uses TRBV18 and TRBJ1-6; 9 bases align to TRBD1. CDR3 length equals 17 residues. V shed 0 bases and J 10 bases; nucleotides not matched to a gene: 10. Germline CDR1 KGHSH, CDR2 LQKENI. The CDR3 nucleotides read TGTGCCAGCTCACCACCGGGACAGGGTACAGGGAAATCACCCCTCCACTTT. Protein: CASSPPGQGTGKSPLHF.

This chain links TRBV5-8 with TRBJ2-1; 10 nucleotides match TRBD2. With V trimmed by 4 bases and J by 0 bases, 4 bases remained unmatched. Germline assignment: CDR1 SGHTS and CDR2 YDEGEE. CDR3 length: 16 residues. The CDR3 nucleotides read TGTGCCAGCAGCGGAAGACTAGCGGGCTCCTACAATGAGCAGTTCTTC. It specifies CASSGRLAGSYNEQFF.

The rearrangement links TRBV5-5 to TRBJ2-1; 9 positions agree with TRBD2. The length of the CDR3 is 15 residues. The V gene's germline CDR1 is SGHKS and CDR2 YYEKEE (reference sequence). After removal of 4 bases from V and 1 base from J, the junction contained 3 bases not matched to a gene. CDR3 in DNA: TGTGCCAGCAGCCTTAGCGGGGGTTCCTACAATGAGCAGTTCTTC. It yields the protein CASSLSGGSYNEQFF.

V and J are TRBV6-5 and TRBJ1-3, with D perhaps matching TRBD1 (6 bases). Looked up from germline, CDR1 is MNHEY and CDR2 is SVGAGI. The CDR3 sequence is 15 residues long. Deletions cut 1 base from V and 8 bases from J, with 15 bases between. The DNA of the CDR3 is TGTGCCAGCAGTTACTGGGGGACACAAGGGGACACCATATATTTT. As protein: CASSYWGTQGDTIYF.

CDR3 nucleotides: TGTGCCAGCAACAAAGAGACCCAGTACTTC. Translating gives CASNKETQYF. J is TRBJ2-5 and V is TRBV27, with D unclear. From germline, CDR1 is MNHEY and CDR2 SMNVEV (reference sequence). The V gene lost 7 bases and the J gene lost 3 bases, with 3 bases spanning the gap. This CDR3 comprises 10 residues.

The genes are TRBV4-1 and TRBJ1-1; 7 positions match TRBD1. The CDR3 contains 12 residues. Looked up from germline, CDR1 is MGHRA and CDR2 is YSYEKL. The V segment lost 8 bases and the J segment 11 bases; nucleotides outside the gene matches: 11. CDR3: CASEQQQGMAFF. The CDR3 DNA reads TGCGCCAGCGAACAGCAACAGGGGATGGCTTTCTTT.

The chain has TRBV9 and TRBJ2-3; 9 nucleotides match TRBD1. Per the germline V gene, CDR1 is SGDLS and CDR2 is YYNGEE. V shed 3 bases and J 10 bases; nucleotides not matched to a gene: 12. This CDR3 comprises 15 residues. The CDR3 sequence is CASSAYDPGQGPQYF. The CDR3 region has the DNA TGTGCCAGCAGCGCGTACGATCCCGGACAGGGGCCGCAGTATTTT.

The chain recombines TRBV5-1 with TRBJ1-1; TRBD1 matches 8 bases. Per germline, CDR1 SGHRS and CDR2 YFSETQ. V shed 7 bases, J shed 5 bases, and the junction held 7 bases outside the gene matches. This CDR3 comprises 13 residues. This CDR3 reads CASRKQGGTEAFF. CDR3 sequence (DNA): TGCGCCAGCCGCAAACAGGGGGGGACTGAAGCTTTCTTT.